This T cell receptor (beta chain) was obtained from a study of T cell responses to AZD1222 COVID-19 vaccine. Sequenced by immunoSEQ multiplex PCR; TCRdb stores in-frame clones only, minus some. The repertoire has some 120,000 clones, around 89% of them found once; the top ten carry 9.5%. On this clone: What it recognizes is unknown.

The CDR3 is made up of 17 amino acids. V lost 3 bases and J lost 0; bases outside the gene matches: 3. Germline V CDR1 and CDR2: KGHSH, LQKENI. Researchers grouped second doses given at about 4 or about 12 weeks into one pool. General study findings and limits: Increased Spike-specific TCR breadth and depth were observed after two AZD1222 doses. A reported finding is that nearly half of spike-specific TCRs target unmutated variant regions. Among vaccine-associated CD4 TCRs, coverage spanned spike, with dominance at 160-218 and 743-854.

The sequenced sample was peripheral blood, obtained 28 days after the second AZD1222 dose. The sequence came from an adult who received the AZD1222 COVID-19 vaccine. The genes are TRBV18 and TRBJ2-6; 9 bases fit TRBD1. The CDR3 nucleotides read TGTGCCAGCTCACCCAACAGGGGGCTCTCTGGGGCCAACGTCCTGACTTTC. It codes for CASSPNRGLSGANVLTF.